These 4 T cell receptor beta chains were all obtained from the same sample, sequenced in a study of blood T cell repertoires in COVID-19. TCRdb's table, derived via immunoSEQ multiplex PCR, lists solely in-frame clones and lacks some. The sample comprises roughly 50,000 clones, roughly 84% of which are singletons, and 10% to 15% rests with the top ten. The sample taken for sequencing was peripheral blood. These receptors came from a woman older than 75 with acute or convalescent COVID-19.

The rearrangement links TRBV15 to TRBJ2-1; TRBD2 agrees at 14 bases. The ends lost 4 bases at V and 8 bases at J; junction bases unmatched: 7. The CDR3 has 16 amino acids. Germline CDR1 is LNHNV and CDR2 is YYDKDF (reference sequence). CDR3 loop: CATSTPGTSGGDEQFF. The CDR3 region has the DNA TGTGCCACCAGCACACCCGGGACTAGCGGGGGCGATGAGCAGTTCTTC.

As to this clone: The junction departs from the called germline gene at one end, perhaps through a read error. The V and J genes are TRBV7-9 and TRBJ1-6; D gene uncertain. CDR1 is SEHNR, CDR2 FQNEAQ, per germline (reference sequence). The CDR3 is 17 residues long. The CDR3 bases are TGTGCCAGCAGCTTAGCGCTGACCGACTCCTCTAATTCACCCCTCCACTTT. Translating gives CASSLALTDSSNSPLHF.

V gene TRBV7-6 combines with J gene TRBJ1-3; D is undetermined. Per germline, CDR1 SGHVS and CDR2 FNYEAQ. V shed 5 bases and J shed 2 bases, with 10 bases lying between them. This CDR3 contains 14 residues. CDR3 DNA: TGTGCCAGCAGCCCACGGGAGGCTGGAAACACCATATATTTT. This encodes CASSPREAGNTIYF.

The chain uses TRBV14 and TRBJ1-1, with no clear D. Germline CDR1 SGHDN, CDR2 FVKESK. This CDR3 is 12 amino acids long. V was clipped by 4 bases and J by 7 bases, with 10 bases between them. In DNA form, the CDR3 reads TGTGCCAGCAGCCTAGGGAGGAATGAAGCTTTCTTT. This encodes CASSLGRNEAFF. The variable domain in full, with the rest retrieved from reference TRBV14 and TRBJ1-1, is EAGVTQFPSHSVIEKGQTVTLRCDPISGHDNLYWYRRVMGKEIKFLLHFVKESKQDESGMPNNRFLAERTGGTYSTLKVQPAELEDSGVYFCASSLGRNEAFFGQGTRLTVV.